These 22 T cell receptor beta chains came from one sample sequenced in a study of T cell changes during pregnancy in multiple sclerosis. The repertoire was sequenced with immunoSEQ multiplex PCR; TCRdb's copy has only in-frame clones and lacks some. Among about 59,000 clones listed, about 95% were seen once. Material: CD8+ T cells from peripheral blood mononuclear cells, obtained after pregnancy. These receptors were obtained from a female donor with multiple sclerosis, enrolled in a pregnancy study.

CDR3 nucleotides: TGTGCCAGCAGCCCGGTTATCACAGCTACCGAGCAGTACTTC. It specifies CASSPVITATEQYF. The J gene is TRBJ2-7, the V gene TRBV7-7; no reliable D call. V lost 5 bases and J lost 6, with 17 bases in between. The CDR3 extends over 14 amino acids. The V gene's germline CDR1 is SSHAT and CDR2 FNYEAQ (reference sequence).

In nucleotides, the CDR3 is TGTGCCAGCAGCGTAGAGCCAGGGGTTCCAACAGAGACCCAGTACTTC. Its protein product is CASSVEPGVPTETQYF. The chain couples TRBV9 to TRBJ2-5, with a weak D call TRBD1 (6 bases). Germline V gene data show CDR1 as SGDLS and CDR2 as YYNGEE. V lost 0 bases to trimming and J lost 4 bases, with 16 bases between them. CDR3 size: 16 residues.

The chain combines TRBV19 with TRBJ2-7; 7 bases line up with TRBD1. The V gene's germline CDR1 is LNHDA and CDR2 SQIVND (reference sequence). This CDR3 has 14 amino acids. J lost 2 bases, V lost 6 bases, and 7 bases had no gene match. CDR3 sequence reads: CASSEPGTAYEQYF. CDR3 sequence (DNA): TGTGCCAGTAGCGAGCCTGGGACAGCCTACGAGCAGTACTTC.

The CDR3 coding sequence is TGTGCCAGCAGCTCCACCCCCCGGGGGATCACCACTGAAGCTTTCTTT. It translates to CASSSTPRGITTEAFF. The chain couples TRBV9 to TRBJ1-1, with a weak D call TRBD1 (5 bases). The length of the CDR3 is 16 residues. CDR1 is SGDLS, CDR2 YYNGEE, per germline. Trimming removed 4 bases from V and 4 bases from J, with 20 bases in between.

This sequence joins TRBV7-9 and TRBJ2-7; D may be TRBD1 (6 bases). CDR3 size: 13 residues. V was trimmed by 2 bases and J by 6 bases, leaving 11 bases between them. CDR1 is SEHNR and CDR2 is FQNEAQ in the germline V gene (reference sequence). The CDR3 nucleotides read TGTGCCAGCAGCTTAATCACAGGGCCCGAGCAGTACTTC. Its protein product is CASSLITGPEQYF.

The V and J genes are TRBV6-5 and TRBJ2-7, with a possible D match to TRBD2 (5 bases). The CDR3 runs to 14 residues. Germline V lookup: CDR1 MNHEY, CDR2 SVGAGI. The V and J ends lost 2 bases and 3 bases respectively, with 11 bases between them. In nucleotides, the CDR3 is TGTGCCAGCAGTTACGCCAGCGGTTTCTACGAGCAGTACTTC. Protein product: CASSYASGFYEQYF.

The CDR3 sequence is CASSLEVGLWRGYTF. The CDR3 DNA is TGTGCCAGCAGCTTGGAGGTTGGGCTCTGGAGGGGCTACACCTTC. The rearrangement uses TRBV5-6 and TRBJ1-2; no clear D. There are 15 residues in the CDR3. Germline V gene sequence: CDR1 SGHDT, CDR2 YYEEEE. Trimming left V 0 bases short and J 8 bases short, with 17 bases between.

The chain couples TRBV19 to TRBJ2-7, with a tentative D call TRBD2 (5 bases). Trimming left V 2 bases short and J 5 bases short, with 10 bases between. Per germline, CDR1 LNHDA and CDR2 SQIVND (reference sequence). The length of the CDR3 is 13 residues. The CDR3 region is CASSIFGNDEQYF. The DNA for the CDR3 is TGTGCCAGTAGTATATTCGGGAACGACGAGCAGTACTTC.

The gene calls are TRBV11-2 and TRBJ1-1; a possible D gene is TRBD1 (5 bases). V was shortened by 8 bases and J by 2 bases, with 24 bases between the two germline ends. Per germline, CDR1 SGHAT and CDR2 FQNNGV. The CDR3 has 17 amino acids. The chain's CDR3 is CASPGAWGGGSNTEAFF. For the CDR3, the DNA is TGTGCCAGCCCCGGGGCGTGGGGTGGGGGGAGTAACACTGAAGCTTTCTTT.

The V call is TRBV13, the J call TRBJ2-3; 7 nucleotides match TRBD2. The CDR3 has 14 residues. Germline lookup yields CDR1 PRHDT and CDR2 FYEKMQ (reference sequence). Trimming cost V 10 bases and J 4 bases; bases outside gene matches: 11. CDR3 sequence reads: CATCSQRDADTQYF. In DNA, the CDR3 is TGTGCCACCTGTTCTCAGCGGGACGCAGATACGCAGTATTTT.

CDR3 sequence: CASSVEPGYNEQFF. As DNA, the CDR3 is TGTGCCAGCAGCGTAGAACCAGGGTACAATGAGCAGTTCTTC. V usage is TRBV9 and J usage is TRBJ2-1; a possible D gene is TRBD1 (5 bases). The germline V gene encodes CDR1 SGDLS and CDR2 YYNGEE. The V end was cut by 0 bases, the J end by 4 bases, with 8 bases between. The length of the CDR3 is 14 residues.

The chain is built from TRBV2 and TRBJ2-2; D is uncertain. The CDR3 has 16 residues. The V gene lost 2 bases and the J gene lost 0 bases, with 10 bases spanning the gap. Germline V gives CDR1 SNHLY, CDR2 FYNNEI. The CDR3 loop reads CASSESAGTNTGELFF. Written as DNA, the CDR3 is TGTGCCAGCAGTGAATCGGCAGGAACGAACACCGGGGAGCTGTTTTTT.

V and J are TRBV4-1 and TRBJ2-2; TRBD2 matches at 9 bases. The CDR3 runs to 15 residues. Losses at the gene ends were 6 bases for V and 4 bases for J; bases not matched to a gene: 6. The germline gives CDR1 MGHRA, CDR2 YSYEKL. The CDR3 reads CASRLSGGGTGELFF. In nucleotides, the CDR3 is TGCGCCAGCAGACTTAGCGGGGGTGGCACCGGGGAGCTGTTTTTT.

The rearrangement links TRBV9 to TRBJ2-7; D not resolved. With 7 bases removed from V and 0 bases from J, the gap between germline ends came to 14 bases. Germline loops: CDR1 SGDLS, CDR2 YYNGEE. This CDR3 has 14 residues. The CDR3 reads CASSLGGTSYEQYF. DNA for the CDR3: TGTGCCAGCTCCCTCGGCGGCACCTCCTACGAGCAGTACTTC. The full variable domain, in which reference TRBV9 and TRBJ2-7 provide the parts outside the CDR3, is DSGVTQTPKHLITATGQRVTLRCSPRSGDLSVYWYQQSLDQGLQFLIQYYNGEERAKGNILERFSAQQFPDLHSELNLSSLELGDSALYFCASSLGGTSYEQYFGPGTRLTVT.

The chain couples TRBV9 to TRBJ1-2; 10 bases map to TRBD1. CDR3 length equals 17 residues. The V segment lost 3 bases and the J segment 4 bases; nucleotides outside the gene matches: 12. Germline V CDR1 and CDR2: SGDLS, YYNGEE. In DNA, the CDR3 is TGTGCCAGCAGCGGGGGTGGACAGGGGGTTCTATCCTATGGCTACACCTTC. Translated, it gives CASSGGGQGVLSYGYTF.

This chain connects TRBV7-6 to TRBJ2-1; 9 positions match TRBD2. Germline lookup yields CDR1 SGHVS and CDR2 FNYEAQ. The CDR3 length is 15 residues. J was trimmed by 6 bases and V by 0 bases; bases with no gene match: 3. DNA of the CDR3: TGTGCCAGCAGCTTAGCTCTAGCGGGAATCAATGAGCAGTTCTTC. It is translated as CASSLALAGINEQFF. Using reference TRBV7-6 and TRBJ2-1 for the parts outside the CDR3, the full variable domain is GAGVSQSPRYKVTKRGQDVALRCDPISGHVSLYWYRQALGQGPEFLTYFNYEAQQDKSGLPNDRFSAERPEGSISTLTIQRTEQRDSAMYRCASSLALAGINEQFFGPGTRLTVL.

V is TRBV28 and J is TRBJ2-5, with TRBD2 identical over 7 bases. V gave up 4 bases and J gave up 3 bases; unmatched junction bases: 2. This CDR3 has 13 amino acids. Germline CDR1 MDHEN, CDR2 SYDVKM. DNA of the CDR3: TGTGCCAGCAGTTGGGGAGGGGAAGAGACCCAGTACTTC. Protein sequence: CASSWGGEETQYF. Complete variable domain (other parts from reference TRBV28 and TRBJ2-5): DVKVTQSSRYLVKRTGEKVFLECVQDMDHENMFWYRQDPGLGLRLIYFSYDVKMKEKGDIPEGYSVSREKKERFSLILESASTNQTSMYLCASSWGGEETQYFGPGTRLLVL.

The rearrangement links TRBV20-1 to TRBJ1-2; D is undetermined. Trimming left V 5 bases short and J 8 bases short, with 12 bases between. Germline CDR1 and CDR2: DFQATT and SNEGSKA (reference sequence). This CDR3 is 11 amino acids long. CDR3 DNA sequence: TGCAGTGCTCTCTACCCCACCGGCTACACCTTC. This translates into CSALYPTGYTF.

The CDR3 bases are TGTGCCAGTAGTTACCAGGGCTACGAGCAGTACTTC. Amino acid sequence: CASSYQGYEQYF. The genes are TRBV19 and TRBJ2-7, with D maybe TRBD1 (5 bases). Germline CDR1 is LNHDA and CDR2 is SQIVND (reference sequence). The V end was cut by 5 bases, the J end by 3 bases, with 8 bases between. The CDR3 is 12 residues long.

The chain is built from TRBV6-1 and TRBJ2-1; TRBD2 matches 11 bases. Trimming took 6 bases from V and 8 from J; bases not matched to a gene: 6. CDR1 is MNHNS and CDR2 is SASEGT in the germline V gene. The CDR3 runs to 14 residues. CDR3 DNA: TGTGCCAGCAGGGAACCGGGACTAGCGGATGAGCAGTTCTTC. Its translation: CASREPGLADEQFF.

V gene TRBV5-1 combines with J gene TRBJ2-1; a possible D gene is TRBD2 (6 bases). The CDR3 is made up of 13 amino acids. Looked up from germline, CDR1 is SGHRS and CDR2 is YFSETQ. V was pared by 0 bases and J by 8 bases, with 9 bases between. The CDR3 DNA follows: TGCGCCAGCAGCTTGGAACTAGCCGATGAGCAGTTCTTC. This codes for CASSLELADEQFF.

The CDR3 protein is CASNPGGNTQYF. CDR3 nucleotide sequence: TGTGCCAGCAATCCCGGGGGGAATACGCAGTATTTT. The gene calls are TRBV28 and TRBJ2-3, with 7 nucleotides matching TRBD2. CDR1 and CDR2 from the germline V gene are MDHEN and SYDVKM. The CDR3 totals 12 residues. The V segment lost 7 bases and the J segment 7 bases; nucleotides outside the gene matches: 5.